The T cell receptor beta chain under discussion was sequenced for a study of blood T cell repertoires in COVID-19 (dated by TCRdb to the early 2020s). Regarding the research as a whole: The collaborator samples originated in the United States, Italy and Spain and spanned the acute and convalescent phases of COVID-19. Where available, HLA class I and class II types were obtained from metadata supplied by the sample provider rather than from assay-based typing. The dataset comprised deeply sampled blood TCRbeta repertoires from subjects exposed to, actively infected with, or recovered from COVID-19. Nearly every sample came with metadata listing a de-identified subject ID, COVID-19 status, age in years and sex. The prospective study material was composed of cDNA or gDNA derived from T cells, B-cell-depleted T cells, or PBMCs. The repertoires were released in a freely available public database intended as a resource for research on the immune response to SARS-CoV-2. Samples were obtained from the ongoing ImmuneRACE study (first 160 participants) and from over a thousand subjects provided by 6 global collaborators. General study outcomes and caveats: The quantity of clinical and demographic metadata differed by source and by participant and was supplied without curation.

TCRbeta CDR3 regions were amplified from genomic DNA by means of the immunoSEQ Assay, a bias-controlled multiplex PCR. As for how the authors treated the data: The number of nucleated cells in each sample was estimated from the amplification of reference gene primers within the assay. Sequence reads were collapsed and filtered to measure the absolute abundance of every unique TCRbeta CDR3 rearrangement. For each sample, productive Simpson clonality was calculated by taking the square root of Simpson's diversity index across productive rearrangements. TCRdb holds this immuneACCESS table with in-frame rearrangements only. Some clones are missing; in checked studies, unresolved V genes explain under half, and the rest has no known cause. The V and J calls and the clone size are those of that table, but D and trimming were determined from the DNA. Recorded for this sample are about 44,000 clones; about 70% of them occurred a single time. The ten biggest clones cover approximately 60% of the sample.

Whole blood was collected in K2EDTA tubes by collaborating institutions according to the institutions' own protocols. For TCRbeta analysis, collaborator samples were shipped as frozen whole blood, as isolated PBMCs, or as DNA extracted from either sample type. Comment on this clone: Its antigen has not been determined. Base qualities are missing; no much larger clone stands one base away.

V and J are truncated by 3 bases and 7 bases respectively, leaving an intervening sequence of 11 bases. The CDR3, from cysteine to phenylalanine, totals 14 residues. Kept here is only the CDR3 DNA, which spans 42 bases and is read in frame from base 1. CDR1 SGDLS and CDR2 YYNGEE are derived from the germline V gene. The specimen sequenced was peripheral blood. The receptor was isolated from a man older than 75 with acute or convalescent COVID-19. Recombination connected TRBV9 to TRBJ1-6; the D gene is perhaps TRBD1, on 5 matching bases. CDR3 reads: CASSARVKNSPLHF. The bases read TGTGCCAGCAGCGCCAGGGTTAAGAATTCACCCCTCCACTTT.